The 27 T cell receptor beta chains below come from one sample, sequenced in a study of shared clonotypes between healthy human individuals. Measured with immunoSEQ multiplex PCR; TCRdb has only the in-frame clones, and not every one. The sample includes about 1.5 million clones, 95% to 97% seen only once; the top ten take over 1%. Sequencing was performed on naive CD4+ T cells sorted from blood. Subset defined: CD45RA+ positively selected. These receptors were obtained from a man between 25 and 39 years old in good health.

The chain couples TRBV25-1 to TRBJ2-4, with D tentatively TRBD1 (5 bases). Trimming cost V 1 base and J 7 bases, with 11 bases left between them. CDR3 size: 14 residues. CDR1 and CDR2 (germline): MGHDK, SYGVNS. For the CDR3, the DNA is TGTGCCAGCAGTGAATCCCCAGGGCCCAACATTCAGTACTTC. It yields the protein CASSESPGPNIQYF.

The chain links TRBV27 to TRBJ2-7; the match to TRBD1 covers 7 bases. The CDR3 contains 13 residues. The junction had 3 bases not matched to a gene; V was cut back by 3 bases and J by 4 bases. The V gene's germline CDR1 is MNHEY and CDR2 SMNVEV (reference sequence). CDR3 in DNA: TGTGCCAGCAGTTTTATACAGGGGTACGAGCAGTACTTC. This codes for CASSFIQGYEQYF.

The chain links TRBV28 to TRBJ2-3; a weak D match, TRBD2 (6 bases). The CDR3 loop spans 18 amino acids. Trimming took 5 bases from V and 2 from J, leaving 23 bases between them. CDR1 and CDR2 (germline): MDHEN, SYDVKM. CDR3 loop: CASSTPPTSISTTDTQYF. The CDR3 bases are TGTGCCAGCAGTACCCCCCCGACTAGTATAAGCACCACAGATACGCAGTATTTT.

The chain recombines TRBV7-9 with TRBJ1-2, with D hard to call. CDR3 size: 18 residues. The germline V and J ends were trimmed by 5 bases and 4 bases, with 26 bases remaining between them. Germline CDR1 SEHNR, CDR2 FQNEAQ (reference sequence). CDR3 sequence: CASSPRKADFVNGYGYTF. CDR3 nucleotides: TGTGCCAGCAGCCCAAGGAAGGCGGACTTCGTGAATGGCTATGGCTACACCTTC. The full variable domain, its missing parts supplied by reference TRBV7-9 and TRBJ1-2, is DTGVSQNPRHKITKRGQNVTFRCDPISEHNRLYWYRQTLGQGPEFLTYFQNEAQLEKSRLLSDRFSAERPKGSFSTLEIQRTEQGDSAMYLCASSPRKADFVNGYGYTFGSGTRLTVV.

This chain joins TRBV6-6 and TRBJ1-2, with D possibly TRBD1 on 6 matching bases. CDR1 and CDR2 from the germline V gene are MNHNY and SVGAGI (reference sequence). V lost 6 bases to trimming and J lost 3 bases, with 14 bases between them. This CDR3 has 14 amino acids. CDR3 DNA: TGTGCCAGCAGCCTCTCAGGGGCAGACTATGGCTACACCTTC. Amino acid sequence: CASSLSGADYGYTF.

The CDR3 sequence: CAWSVQGSRAFF. DNA for the CDR3: TGTGCCTGGAGTGTACAGGGCTCGCGAGCTTTCTTT. This chain joins TRBV30 and TRBJ1-1; possibly TRBD1 for D (6 bases). Looked up from germline, CDR1 is GTSNPN and CDR2 is SVGIG (reference sequence). The V end lost 0 bases, the J end lost 10 bases, and 12 bases lay between the germline ends. The CDR3 is 12 residues long.

This chain joins TRBV7-8 and TRBJ2-5; TRBD2 is a possible D gene (6 bases). Germline V CDR1 and CDR2: SGHVS, FQNEAQ. The V and J ends lost 0 bases and 0 bases respectively, with 11 bases between them. The CDR3 runs 16 residues. For the CDR3, the DNA is TGTGCCAGCAGCTTAGCGGGGCTAGCGAACCAAGAGACCCAGTACTTC. As protein: CASSLAGLANQETQYF.

The chain employs TRBV9 and TRBJ2-7; 7 bases line up with TRBD1. Germline V gene sequence: CDR1 SGDLS, CDR2 YYNGEE. Losses at the gene ends were 4 bases for V and 3 bases for J; bases not matched to a gene: 10. CDR3 length: 15 amino acids. The DNA for the CDR3 is TGTGCCAGCAGCTCTCACCGGGACAGACACTACGAGCAGTACTTC. Encoded protein: CASSSHRDRHYEQYF.

The CDR3 sequence is CASSLSRGYYGYTF. The CDR3 DNA follows: TGTGCCAGCAGCTTATCGAGGGGTTACTATGGCTACACCTTC. The chain carries TRBV7-9 and TRBJ1-2; the D gene is possibly TRBD1 (5 bases). V was trimmed by 2 bases and J by 3 bases, leaving 10 bases between them. This CDR3 region has 14 residues. Germline CDR1 and CDR2: SEHNR and FQNEAQ (reference sequence).

The chain has TRBV19 and TRBJ1-5, with unresolved D. Per the germline V gene, CDR1 is LNHDA and CDR2 is SQIVND (reference sequence). Deletions cut 2 bases from V and 2 bases from J, with 10 bases between. This CDR3 is 15 amino acids long. CDR3 in amino acids: CASSINPRGNQPQHF. Here the CDR3 DNA reads TGTGCCAGTAGTATAAATCCGCGGGGCAATCAGCCCCAGCATTTT.

This clone was counted a single time. V gene TRBV9 combines with J gene TRBJ2-7; TRBD2 aligns across 8 bases. Germline V lookup: CDR1 SGDLS, CDR2 YYNGEE. J gave up 1 base and V 2 bases, and 8 bases lay outside the gene matches. The CDR3 is 16 residues long. CDR3 sequence reads: CASSVRSGSGSYEQYF. CDR3 sequence (DNA): TGTGCCAGCAGCGTCCGGAGCGGGAGCGGTTCCTACGAGCAGTACTTC.

The chain employs TRBV9 and TRBJ2-2, with TRBD1 matching over 9 bases. Looked up from germline, CDR1 is SGDLS and CDR2 is YYNGEE. The trim removed 4 bases at V and 7 bases at J, leaving 14 bases unmatched. This CDR3 region has 17 residues. CDR3 in amino acids: CASSPLSPQGAIGELFF. CDR3 nucleotides: TGTGCCAGCAGCCCTCTTTCCCCACAGGGGGCAATCGGGGAGCTGTTTTTT.

This clone was seen once. The V call is TRBV29-1, the J call TRBJ2-5, with TRBD1 matching 8 bases. J was trimmed by 8 bases and V by 2 bases; bases with no gene match: 4. Germline lookup yields CDR1 SQVTM and CDR2 ANQGSEA. CDR3 length: 12 amino acids. The CDR3 nucleotides read TGCAGCGTTGAAAAAGGACAGGGCACCCAGTACTTC. As protein: CSVEKGQGTQYF.

The rearrangement joins TRBV4-3 to TRBJ2-5; the D gene is possibly TRBD1 (6 bases). The length of the CDR3 is 15 residues. Looked up from germline, CDR1 is LGHNA and CDR2 is YSLEER. V was clipped by 3 bases and J by 7 bases, with 18 bases between them. The CDR3 bases are TGCGCCAGCAGCCAGGATGGGACACTGGCCAGGACCCAGTACTTC. Amino acids: CASSQDGTLARTQYF.

V gene TRBV4-1 combines with J gene TRBJ2-6, with 9 bases lining up with TRBD1. This CDR3 is 16 amino acids long. Germline CDR1 and CDR2: MGHRA and YSYEKL. V lost 1 base and J lost 3; bases outside the gene matches: 1. The CDR3 sequence: CASSQGTGDGANVLTF. CDR3 nucleotides: TGCGCCAGCAGCCAAGGGACAGGGGATGGGGCCAACGTCCTGACTTTC.

The chain has TRBV6-1 and TRBJ1-2, with 8 bases that match TRBD1. CDR1 is MNHNS, CDR2 SASEGT, per germline. With V trimmed by 0 bases and J by 3 bases, 6 bases remained unmatched. This CDR3 contains 16 residues. In nucleotides, the CDR3 is TGTGCCAGCAGTGAAGCGCACGGGACAGGTTACTATGGCTACACCTTC. Translation gives CASSEAHGTGYYGYTF.

V usage is TRBV28 and J usage is TRBJ2-3; 9 nucleotides agree with TRBD1. With V trimmed by 4 bases and J by 9 bases, 17 bases remained unmatched. Germline V gene data show CDR1 as MDHEN and CDR2 as SYDVKM. CDR3 length equals 17 residues. CDR3 DNA: TGTGCCAGCAGTTCTGCCCGATCCAGAACAGGGGGCCAAACGCAGTATTTT. This translates into CASSSARSRTGGQTQYF.

The CDR3 bases are TGTGCCAGCAGCTTGGGATCGGGTTCAGGGGACTACGAGCAGTACTTC. It codes for CASSLGSGSGDYEQYF. This chain uses TRBV5-6 with TRBJ2-7, with D possibly TRBD1 on 6 matching bases. The germline V and J ends were trimmed by 0 bases and 3 bases, with 16 bases remaining between them. Per germline, CDR1 SGHDT and CDR2 YYEEEE. The CDR3 loop spans 16 amino acids.

The chain is built from TRBV14 and TRBJ2-3; 7 bases agree with TRBD2. Looked up from germline, CDR1 is SGHDN and CDR2 is FVKESK. V was clipped by 1 base and J by 4 bases; unmatched bases: 2. The CDR3 is 14 amino acids. CDR3 region: CASSQVGRADTQYF. CDR3 sequence (DNA): TGTGCCAGCAGCCAAGTTGGGAGGGCAGATACGCAGTATTTT.

The CDR3 reads CASSLRLAGGTNEQFF. CDR3 DNA sequence: TGCGCCAGCAGCTTGAGACTAGCGGGAGGGACCAATGAGCAGTTCTTC. The genes are TRBV5-1 and TRBJ2-1; 14 bases agree with TRBD2. From germline, CDR1 is SGHRS and CDR2 YFSETQ. This CDR3 region has 16 residues. Trimming cost V 1 base and J 6 bases; bases outside gene matches: 3. Together with reference TRBV5-1 and TRBJ2-1, the CDR3 gives the full variable domain: KAGVTQTPRYLIKTRGQQVTLSCSPISGHRSVSWYQQTPGQGLQFLFEYFSETQRNKGNFPGRFSGRQFSNSRSEMNVSTLELGDSALYLCASSLRLAGGTNEQFFGPGTRLTVL.

The chain uses TRBV2 and TRBJ1-2, with D perhaps matching TRBD1 (5 bases). The germline V and J ends were trimmed by 4 bases and 8 bases, with 17 bases remaining between them. The V gene's germline CDR1 is SNHLY and CDR2 FYNNEI. This CDR3 spans 14 amino acids. For the CDR3, the DNA is TGTGCCAGCAGTGTGAACAGGCCGGTAGGAGGCTACACCTTC. Residues: CASSVNRPVGGYTF.

The chain is built from TRBV5-6 and TRBJ2-1; D may be TRBD1 (6 bases). The CDR3 length is 15 residues. Germline CDR1 and CDR2: SGHDT and YYEEEE. V lost 4 bases and J 4 bases, leaving 15 bases between the germline ends. The CDR3: CASSPRGKGYNEQFF. The CDR3 nucleotides are TGTGCCAGCAGCCCCAGGGGAAAGGGGTACAATGAGCAGTTCTTC.

CDR3 coding DNA: TGTGCCAGCTCACAGTCTAGCGGAGACGGCAATGAGCAGTTCTTC. Its translation: CASSQSSGDGNEQFF. This sequence joins TRBV18 and TRBJ2-1; 7 nucleotides align to TRBD2. Losses at the gene ends were 4 bases for V and 6 bases for J; bases not matched to a gene: 9. CDR1 is KGHSH, CDR2 LQKENI, per germline. The CDR3 totals 15 residues.

This clone was observed once. The V call is TRBV18, the J call TRBJ2-1; 9 bases are a match to TRBD1. The CDR3 has 16 residues. Germline CDR1 KGHSH, CDR2 LQKENI. Trimming removed 6 bases from V and 5 bases from J; junction bases left unmatched: 11. Written as DNA, the CDR3 is TGTGCCAGCTCCCGTCGGGACAGGGTTTTGGACAATGAGCAGTTCTTC. Its protein is CASSRRDRVLDNEQFF.

Only a few counts were recorded for this clone. This sequence joins TRBV10-1 and TRBJ2-7; 8 bases map to TRBD2. The CDR3 is made up of 15 amino acids. In germline, CDR1 is WNHNN, CDR2 SYGVQD (reference sequence). Germline trimming cut 0 bases from V and 5 bases from J; bases unmatched to any gene: 6. The CDR3 here is CASSESGGRTDEQYF. The CDR3 DNA sequence: TGCGCCAGCAGTGAGTCAGGCGGGAGGACGGACGAGCAGTACTTC.

Of note for this clone: The sample holds other DNA sequences that translate to the same CDR3. This rearrangement joins TRBV7-2 to TRBJ2-7, with 7 nucleotides matching TRBD2. The CDR3 length is 15 residues. The junction had 6 bases not matched to a gene; V was cut back by 1 base and J by 3 bases. The germline gives CDR1 SGHTA, CDR2 FQGNSA. CDR3 loop: CASSLVVGGNYEQYF. Here the CDR3 DNA reads TGTGCCAGCAGCTTAGTGGTGGGGGGGAACTACGAGCAGTACTTC.

The V and J genes are TRBV5-4 and TRBJ2-5; the D is unclear. The CDR3 length is 16 residues. V shed 4 bases and J shed 2 bases, with 18 bases lying between them. The germline gives CDR1 SGHNT, CDR2 YYREEE (reference sequence). The CDR3 region has the DNA TGTGCCAGCAGCCTACCGGGCCCAGTGGGGCAAGAGACCCAGTACTTC. The encoded protein is CASSLPGPVGQETQYF.